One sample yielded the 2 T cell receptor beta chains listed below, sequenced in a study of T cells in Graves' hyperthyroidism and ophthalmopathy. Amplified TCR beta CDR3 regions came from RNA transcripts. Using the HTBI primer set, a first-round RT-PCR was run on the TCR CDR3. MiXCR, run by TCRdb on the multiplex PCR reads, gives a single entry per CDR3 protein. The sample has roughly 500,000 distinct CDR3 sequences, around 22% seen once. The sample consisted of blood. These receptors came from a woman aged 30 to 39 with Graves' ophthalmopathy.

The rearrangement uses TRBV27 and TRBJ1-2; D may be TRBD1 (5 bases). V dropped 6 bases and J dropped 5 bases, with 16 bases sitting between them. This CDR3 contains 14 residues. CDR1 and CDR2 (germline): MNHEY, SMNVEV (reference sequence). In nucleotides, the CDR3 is TGTGCCAGCAGCCTGAGACGGGGGATTTATGGCTACACCTTC. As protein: CASSLRRGIYGYTF.

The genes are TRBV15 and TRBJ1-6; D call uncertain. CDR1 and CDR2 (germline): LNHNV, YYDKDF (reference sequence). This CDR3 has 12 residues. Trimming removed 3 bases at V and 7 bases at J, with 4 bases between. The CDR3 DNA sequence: TGTGCCACCAGCAGGGAAAATTCACCCCTCCACTTT. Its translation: CATSRENSPLHF.